The 20 T cell receptor beta chains in this list originate from one sample, sequenced in a study of blood T cell repertoires in COVID-19. Sequencing used immunoSEQ multiplex PCR; TCRdb keeps in-frame clones, though not all of them. The data contain roughly 400,000 clones, around nine tenths of them singletons. The sample comprised PBMCs or T cells enriched from blood (not recorded which). These receptor sequences come from a woman aged 18-30 years who had been exposed to COVID-19.

The V gene is TRBV5-7, the J gene TRBJ2-2, with D unresolved. Being an ORF, TRBV5-7 has a function that is uncertain. The length of the CDR3 is 19 residues. V gave up 1 base and J gave up 3 bases, with 22 bases separating them. CDR3 bases: TGTGCCAGCAGCTTGCCCCCGCAGCATCTCCCTCGGGACACCGGGGAGCTGTTTTTT. It is translated as CASSLPPQHLPRDTGELFF.

The chain links TRBV11-2 to TRBJ2-1, with TRBD2 matching over 14 bases. Germline V gene data show CDR1 as SGHAT and CDR2 as FQNNGV. The trim removed 5 bases at V and 6 bases at J, leaving 3 bases unmatched. The CDR3 is 15 residues long. CDR3 DNA sequence: TGTGCCAGCAGCATAGGGACTAGCGGGAGCAATGAGCAGTTCTTC. It is translated as CASSIGTSGSNEQFF.

This sequence joins TRBV5-1 and TRBJ2-7; D unclear. The CDR3 contains 13 residues. The germline V gene has CDR1 SGHRS and CDR2 YFSETQ. Trimming left V 4 bases short and J 9 bases short, with 17 bases between. The CDR3 sequence is CASSDKTSIAQYF. DNA of the CDR3: TGCGCCAGCAGCGATAAGACAAGTATTGCGCAGTACTTC.

The chain recombines TRBV4-2 with TRBJ2-5; 11 bases align to TRBD2. Germline V gene data show CDR1 as LGHNA and CDR2 as YNFKEQ. The CDR3 consists of 17 residues. J gave up 2 bases and V 0 bases, and 5 bases lay outside the gene matches. The CDR3 region has the DNA TGTGCCAGCAGCCAAGATCTAGCGGGGGGCCCGCAAGAGACCCAGTACTTC. It specifies CASSQDLAGGPQETQYF.

V is TRBV7-2 and J is TRBJ2-7; TRBD2 is a possible D gene (5 bases). The V end was cut by 1 base, the J end by 7 bases, with 20 bases between. CDR1 is SGHTA and CDR2 is FQGNSA in the germline V gene. This CDR3 has 16 residues. The CDR3 DNA reads TGTGCCAGCAGCTTAGAAGCGCCGGGGATCTTTGGAGAGCAGTACTTC. Its translation is CASSLEAPGIFGEQYF.

There are many counts of this clone. This chain joins TRBV4-1 and TRBJ2-1; 13 nucleotides align to TRBD2. V lost 6 bases to trimming and J lost 8 bases; unmatched junction nucleotides: 7. CDR3 size: 15 residues. Germline CDR1 is MGHRA and CDR2 is YSYEKL. DNA for the CDR3: TGCGCCAGCAGACACGGACTAGCGGGGGACTATGAGCAGTTCTTC. It codes for CASRHGLAGDYEQFF.

The CDR3 DNA sequence: TGTGCCAGTAGTACTTACCCCGGGACAGGGGGGGACTATAGCAATCAGCCCCAGCATTTT. This gives the protein CASSTYPGTGGDYSNQPQHF. This rearrangement joins TRBV19 to TRBJ1-5, with 11 bases matching TRBD1. CDR3 length: 20 amino acids. V was clipped by 4 bases and J by 0 bases; unmatched bases: 14. CDR1 is LNHDA and CDR2 is SQIVND in the germline V gene (reference sequence). Looking up the rest from reference TRBV19 and TRBJ1-5 gives the full variable domain: DGGITQSPKYLFRKEGQNVTLSCEQNLNHDAMYWYRQDPGQGLRLIYYSQIVNDFQKGDIAEGYSVSREKKESFPLTVTSAQKNPTAFYLCASSTYPGTGGDYSNQPQHFGDGTRLSIL.

This clone appeared a single time. The genes are TRBV29-1 and TRBJ1-2; no firm D call. V shed 3 bases and J shed 3 bases, with 8 bases lying between them. The CDR3 has 12 residues. Germline V gene lookup returns CDR1 SQVTM and CDR2 ANQGSEA. Written as DNA, the CDR3 is TGCAGCGTTGAGAGGGATTACTATGGCTACACCTTC. It specifies CSVERDYYGYTF.

V is TRBV5-6 and J is TRBJ2-7; the D gene is possibly TRBD1 (7 bases). This CDR3 spans 17 amino acids. The V gene lost 4 bases and the J gene lost 3 bases, with 23 bases spanning the gap. The germline gives CDR1 SGHDT, CDR2 YYEEEE. CDR3 coding DNA: TGTGCCAGCAGCCCCCCCGCGCGGGACAGCATATTCTACGAGCAGTACTTC. Its protein product is CASSPPARDSIFYEQYF.

The V gene is TRBV10-3, the J gene TRBJ2-5, with 15 positions matching TRBD2. The CDR3 sequence is 15 residues long. V lost 6 bases and J lost 3; bases outside the gene matches: 2. Germline CDR1 reads ENHRY; CDR2 reads SYGVKD. The CDR3 sequence: CAIRRTSGGEETQYF. For the CDR3, the DNA is TGTGCCATCAGACGGACTAGCGGGGGGGAAGAGACCCAGTACTTC.

The V and J genes are TRBV7-8 and TRBJ2-7; TRBD2 might be the D (7 bases). Germline CDR1 and CDR2: SGHVS and FQNEAQ. This CDR3 spans 13 amino acids. This chain's CDR3 is CAIGGPSSYEQYF. CDR3 bases: TGTGCAATCGGGGGGCCTAGCTCCTACGAGCAGTACTTC.

This chain links TRBV12-3 or TRBV12-4 with TRBJ2-5; 9 nucleotides agree with TRBD1. This CDR3 contains 13 residues. The V and J ends lost 5 bases and 3 bases, in that order; junction bases with no gene match: 1. The CDR3 loop reads CASSRQGEETQYF. As DNA, the CDR3 is TGTGCCAGCAGTCGACAGGGGGAAGAGACCCAGTACTTC.

This chain uses TRBV3-1 (or the pseudogene TRBV3-2) with TRBJ1-2; D may be TRBD1 (6 bases). CDR1 and CDR2 from the germline V gene are LGHDT and YNNKEL (reference sequence). There are 13 residues in the CDR3. The V end lost 1 base, the J end lost 8 bases, and 11 bases lay between the germline ends. The CDR3 nucleotides read TGTGCCAGCAGCCAAGTGGCAGGGGAGGGCTACACCTTC. Its translation is CASSQVAGEGYTF.

The V call is TRBV7-8, the J call TRBJ1-5; D is perhaps TRBD1 (6 bases). The CDR3 is made up of 15 amino acids. CDR1 and CDR2 from the germline V gene are SGHVS and FQNEAQ. Trimming shortened V by 4 bases and J by 4 bases, and 14 bases separated the two germline ends. CDR3 bases: TGTGCCAGCAGCTCCGCAGGGGTGGGAAATCAGCCCCAGCATTTT. Encoded protein: CASSSAGVGNQPQHF.

The chain couples TRBV3-1 (or the pseudogene TRBV3-2) to TRBJ2-7, with D perhaps TRBD2 (5 bases). The CDR3 sequence is 15 residues long. V was clipped by 1 base and J by 6 bases, with 16 bases between them. CDR1 LGHDT and CDR2 YNNKEL come from the germline V gene (reference sequence). For the CDR3, the DNA is TGTGCCAGCAGCCAAGGTCCTTCCCCTGGGAGCGAGCAGTACTTC. Protein: CASSQGPSPGSEQYF.

This clone appeared a single time. The rearrangement joins TRBV5-1 to TRBJ2-2; weak D call: TRBD1 (5 bases). The germline V and J ends were trimmed by 4 bases and 0 bases, with 19 bases remaining between them. The germline gives CDR1 SGHRS, CDR2 YFSETQ. This CDR3 spans 18 amino acids. CDR3 sequence (DNA): TGCGCCAGCAGCCCCCTTCCACGACAGATCGCGAACACCGGGGAGCTGTTTTTT. This sequence encodes CASSPLPRQIANTGELFF.

The chain uses TRBV28 and TRBJ1-2; 8 bases map to TRBD1. V dropped 4 bases and J dropped 4; count of bases not matched to a gene: 20. In germline, CDR1 is MDHEN, CDR2 SYDVKM. The CDR3 length is 19 residues. The CDR3 nucleotides are TGTGCCAGCAGTTACGGGACAGGCAGGAACCTGCGCAGCGTCTATGGCTACACCTTC. This codes for CASSYGTGRNLRSVYGYTF.

The chain joins TRBV24-1 to TRBJ2-1; 8 nucleotides line up with TRBD2. The CDR3 consists of 13 residues. The germline CDR1 and CDR2 sequences are KGHDR and SFDVKD. Trimming removed 6 bases from V and 9 bases from J; junction bases left unmatched: 6. CDR3 DNA sequence: TGTGCCACCAGTCTCGCGGGGGGTTTTGAGCAGTTCTTC. It encodes CATSLAGGFEQFF.

The chain couples TRBV16 to TRBJ2-7, with 7 bases aligning to TRBD1. V shed 4 bases, J shed 9 bases, and the junction held 9 bases outside the gene matches. CDR1 KGHSY and CDR2 FQNENV come from the germline V gene. There are 13 residues in the CDR3. CDR3 DNA: TGTGCCAGCAGCCCAGGGACAGCCTTTGGGCAGTACTTC. Encoded protein: CASSPGTAFGQYF.

This clone was observed once. The chain is built from TRBV28 and TRBJ1-1, with D unresolved. V was trimmed by 7 bases and J by 8 bases, leaving 14 bases between them. This CDR3 contains 12 residues. Germline lookup yields CDR1 MDHEN and CDR2 SYDVKM. Written as DNA, the CDR3 is TGTGCCAGCACCACTACCCCTCGAGAAGCTTTCTTT. Translation: CASTTTPREAFF.